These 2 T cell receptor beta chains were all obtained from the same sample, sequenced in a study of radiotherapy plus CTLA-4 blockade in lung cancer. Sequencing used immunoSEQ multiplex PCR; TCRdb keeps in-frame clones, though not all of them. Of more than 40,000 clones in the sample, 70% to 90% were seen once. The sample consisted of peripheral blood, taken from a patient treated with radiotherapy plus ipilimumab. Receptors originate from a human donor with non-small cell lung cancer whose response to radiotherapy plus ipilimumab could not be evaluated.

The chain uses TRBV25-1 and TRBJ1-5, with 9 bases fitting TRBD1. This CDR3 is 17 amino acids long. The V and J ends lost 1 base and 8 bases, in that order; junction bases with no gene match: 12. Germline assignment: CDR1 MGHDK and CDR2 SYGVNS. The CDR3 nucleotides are TGTGCCAGCAGTGAATCGGGGGGACAGGGTACTGTTGAGCCCCAGCATTTT. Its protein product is CASSESGGQGTVEPQHF.

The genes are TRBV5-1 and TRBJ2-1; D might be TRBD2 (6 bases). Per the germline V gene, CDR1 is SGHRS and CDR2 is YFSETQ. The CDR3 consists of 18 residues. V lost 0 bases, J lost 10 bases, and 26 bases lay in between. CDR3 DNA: TGCGCCAGCAGCTTGGAGCCTACGGCGGTAAAACTAGCCCGCGAGCAGTTCTTC. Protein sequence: CASSLEPTAVKLAREQFF.